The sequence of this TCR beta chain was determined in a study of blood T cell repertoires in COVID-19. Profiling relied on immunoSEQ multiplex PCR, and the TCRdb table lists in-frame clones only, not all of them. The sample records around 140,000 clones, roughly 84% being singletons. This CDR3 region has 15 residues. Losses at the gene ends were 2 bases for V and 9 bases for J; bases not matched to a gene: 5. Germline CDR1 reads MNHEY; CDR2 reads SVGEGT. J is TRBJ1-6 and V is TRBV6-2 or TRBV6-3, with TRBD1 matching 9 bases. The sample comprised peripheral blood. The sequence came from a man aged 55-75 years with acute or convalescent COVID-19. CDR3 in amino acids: CASSYGTGTLSPLHF. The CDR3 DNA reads TGTGCCAGCAGTTACGGGACAGGGACCCTTTCACCCCTCCACTTT.